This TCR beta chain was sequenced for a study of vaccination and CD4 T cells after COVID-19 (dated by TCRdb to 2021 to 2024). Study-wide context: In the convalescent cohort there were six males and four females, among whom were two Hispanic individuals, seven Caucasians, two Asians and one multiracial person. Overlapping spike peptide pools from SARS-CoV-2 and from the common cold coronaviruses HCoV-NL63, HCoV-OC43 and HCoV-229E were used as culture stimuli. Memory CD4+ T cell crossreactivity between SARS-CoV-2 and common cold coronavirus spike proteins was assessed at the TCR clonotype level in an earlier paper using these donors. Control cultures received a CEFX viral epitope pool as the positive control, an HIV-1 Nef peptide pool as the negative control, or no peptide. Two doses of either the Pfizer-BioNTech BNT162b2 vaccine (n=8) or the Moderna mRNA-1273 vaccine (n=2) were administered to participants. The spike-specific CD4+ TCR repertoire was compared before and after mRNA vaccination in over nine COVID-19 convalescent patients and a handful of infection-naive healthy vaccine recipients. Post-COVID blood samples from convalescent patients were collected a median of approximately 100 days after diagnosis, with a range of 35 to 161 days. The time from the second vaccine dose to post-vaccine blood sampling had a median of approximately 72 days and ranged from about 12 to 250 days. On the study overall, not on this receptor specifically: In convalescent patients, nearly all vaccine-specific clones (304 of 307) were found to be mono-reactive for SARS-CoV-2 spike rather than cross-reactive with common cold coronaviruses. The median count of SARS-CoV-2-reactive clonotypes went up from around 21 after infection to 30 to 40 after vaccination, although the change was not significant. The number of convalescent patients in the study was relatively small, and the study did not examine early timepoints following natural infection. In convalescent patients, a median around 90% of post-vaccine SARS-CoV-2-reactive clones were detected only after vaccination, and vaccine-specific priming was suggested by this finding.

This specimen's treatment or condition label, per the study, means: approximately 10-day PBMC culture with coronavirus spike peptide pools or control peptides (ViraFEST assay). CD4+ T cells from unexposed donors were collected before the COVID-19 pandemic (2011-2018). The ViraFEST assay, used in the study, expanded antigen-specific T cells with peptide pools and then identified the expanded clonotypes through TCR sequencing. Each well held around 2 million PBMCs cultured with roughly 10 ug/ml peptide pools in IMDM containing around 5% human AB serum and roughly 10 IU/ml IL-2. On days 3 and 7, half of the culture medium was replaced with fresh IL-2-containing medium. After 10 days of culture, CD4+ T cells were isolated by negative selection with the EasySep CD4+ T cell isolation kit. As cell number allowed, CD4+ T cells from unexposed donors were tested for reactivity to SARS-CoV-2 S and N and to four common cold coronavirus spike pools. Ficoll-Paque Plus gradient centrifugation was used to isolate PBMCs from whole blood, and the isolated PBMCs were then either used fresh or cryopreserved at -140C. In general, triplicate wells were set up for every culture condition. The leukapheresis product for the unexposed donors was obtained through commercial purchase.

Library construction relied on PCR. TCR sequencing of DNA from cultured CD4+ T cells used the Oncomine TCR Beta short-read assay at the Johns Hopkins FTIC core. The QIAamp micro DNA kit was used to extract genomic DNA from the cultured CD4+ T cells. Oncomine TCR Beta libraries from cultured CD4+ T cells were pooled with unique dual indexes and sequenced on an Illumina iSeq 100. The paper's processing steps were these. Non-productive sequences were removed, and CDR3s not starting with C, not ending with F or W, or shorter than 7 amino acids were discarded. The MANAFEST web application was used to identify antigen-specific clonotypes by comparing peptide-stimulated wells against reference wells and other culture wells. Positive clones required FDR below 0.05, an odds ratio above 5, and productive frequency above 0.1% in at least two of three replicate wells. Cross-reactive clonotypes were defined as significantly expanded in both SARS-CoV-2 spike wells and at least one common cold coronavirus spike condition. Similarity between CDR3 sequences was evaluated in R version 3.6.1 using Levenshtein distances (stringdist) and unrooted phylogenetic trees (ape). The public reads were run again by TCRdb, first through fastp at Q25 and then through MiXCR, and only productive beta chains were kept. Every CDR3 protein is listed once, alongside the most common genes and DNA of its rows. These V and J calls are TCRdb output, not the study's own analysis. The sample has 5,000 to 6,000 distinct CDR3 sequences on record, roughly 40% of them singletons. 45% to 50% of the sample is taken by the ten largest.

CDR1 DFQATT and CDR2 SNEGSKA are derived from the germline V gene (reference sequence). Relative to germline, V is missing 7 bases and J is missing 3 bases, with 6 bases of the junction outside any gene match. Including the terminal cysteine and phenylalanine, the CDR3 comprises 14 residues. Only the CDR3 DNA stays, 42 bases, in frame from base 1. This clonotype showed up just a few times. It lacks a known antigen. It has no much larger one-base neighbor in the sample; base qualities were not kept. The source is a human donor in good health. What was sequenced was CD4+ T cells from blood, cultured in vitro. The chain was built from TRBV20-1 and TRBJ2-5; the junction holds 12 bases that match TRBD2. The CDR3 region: CSVPASGGEETQYF. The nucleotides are TGCAGTGTTCCCGCTAGCGGGGGGGAAGAGACCCAGTACTTC.